What follows are 4 T cell receptor beta chains derived from one specimen sequenced in a study of blood T cell repertoires in COVID-19. The table came from immunoSEQ multiplex PCR; TCRdb's copy has only in-frame clones and leaves some out. Of some 180,000 clones listed, around nine tenths were seen once; the top ten hold about 18%. Sequencing used peripheral blood. These receptor sequences come from a man between 50 and 59 years old with COVID-19, enrolled during active disease.

CDR3 in amino acids: CASSFSRSAQHF. CDR3 DNA: TGTGCCAGCAGTTTTTCGCGATCCGCCCAGCATTTT. The gene calls are TRBV12-3 or TRBV12-4 and TRBJ1-5; no reliable D call. V lost 3 bases and J lost 11, with 11 bases in between. This CDR3 has 12 amino acids.

CDR3 loop: CASPIGTQYF. The CDR3 coding sequence is TGTGCCAGCCCCATCGGGACCCAGTACTTC. V and J are TRBV2 and TRBJ2-5; D gene uncertain. The CDR3 extends over 10 amino acids. V lost 8 bases to trimming and J lost 7 bases, with 8 bases between them. Germline CDR1 and CDR2: SNHLY and FYNNEI.

This chain uses TRBV19 with TRBJ2-7; 7 nucleotides line up with TRBD1. CDR1 is LNHDA and CDR2 is SQIVND in the germline V gene (reference sequence). Trimming at V came to 3 bases and at J to 2 bases, leaving 7 bases not matched to a gene. This CDR3 is built from 15 residues. This CDR3 is CASSITQGETYEQYF. The CDR3 DNA sequence: TGTGCCAGTAGTATTACCCAGGGGGAGACCTACGAGCAGTACTTC.

The rearrangement uses TRBV5-1 and TRBJ2-5; 8 bases fit TRBD2. There are 15 residues in the CDR3. V dropped 3 bases and J dropped 1; count of bases not matched to a gene: 5. Looked up from germline, CDR1 is SGHRS and CDR2 is YFSETQ. CDR3 coding DNA: TGCGCCAGCAGCTCTTTACTAGCGGCCCAAGAGACCCAGTACTTC. It codes for CASSSLLAAQETQYF.